What follows are 32 T cell receptor beta chains derived from one specimen sequenced in a study of OX40 agonist ivuxolimab in advanced cancers. Libraries were prepared by immunoSEQ multiplex PCR; TCRdb keeps only in-frame clonotypes and omits some of them. The profile shows about 15,000 clones, around nine tenths of them singletons. The input for sequencing was CD4+ or CD8+ T cells sorted from blood, taken in a trial of the OX40 agonist ivuxolimab. The receptor set was obtained from an adult with an advanced solid tumor such as melanoma, head and neck, liver or kidney cancer.

The count of this clone is one. The chain combines TRBV18 with TRBJ2-7; 10 positions agree with TRBD1. The CDR3 loop spans 18 amino acids. Germline-derived CDR1 and CDR2 are KGHSH and LQKENI. With V trimmed by 4 bases and J by 0 bases, 12 bases remained unmatched. This chain's CDR3 is CASSLPFGQGENSYEQYF. Here the CDR3 DNA reads TGTGCCAGCTCACTACCGTTTGGACAGGGGGAGAACTCCTACGAGCAGTACTTC. The variable domain in full, completed from reference TRBV18 and TRBJ2-7, reads NAGVMQNPRHLVRRRGQEARLRCSPMKGHSHVYWYRQLPEEGLKFMVYLQKENIIDESGMPKERFSAEFPKEGPSILRIQQVVRGDSAAYFCASSLPFGQGENSYEQYFGPGTRLTVT.

The V call is TRBV5-6, the J call TRBJ1-1; TRBD1 matches 9 bases. CDR1 is SGHDT, CDR2 YYEEEE, per germline. J was trimmed by 1 base and V by 0 bases; bases with no gene match: 10. CDR3 size: 18 residues. The CDR3 DNA reads TGTGCCAGCAGCTTGGTCTCCGGGACAGGGCGTGAGAACACTGAAGCTTTCTTT. Protein: CASSLVSGTGRENTEAFF.

The chain is built from TRBV19 and TRBJ1-1; TRBD1 might be the D (6 bases). CDR1 is LNHDA and CDR2 is SQIVND in the germline V gene (reference sequence). V gave up 3 bases and J gave up 6 bases, with 14 bases separating them. This CDR3 spans 14 amino acids. The DNA for the CDR3 is TGTGCCAGTAGTATTCGGGGGACACAGTCTGAAGCTTTCTTT. It specifies CASSIRGTQSEAFF.

The rearrangement joins TRBV6-5 to TRBJ2-7, with 8 positions matching TRBD1. The V segment lost 5 bases and the J segment 3 bases; nucleotides outside the gene matches: 9. This CDR3 region has 15 residues. Germline CDR1 and CDR2: MNHEY and SVGAGI. CDR3 residues: CASSPPGGFNYEQYF. The CDR3 DNA reads TGTGCCAGCAGTCCCCCAGGGGGCTTCAACTACGAGCAGTACTTC.

The genes are TRBV7-2 and TRBJ2-7; 7 positions agree with TRBD1. The CDR3 consists of 15 residues. J lost 2 bases, V lost 5 bases, and 9 bases had no gene match. CDR1 and CDR2 from the germline V gene are SGHTA and FQGNSA. The CDR3 nucleotides are TGTGCCAGCAGCGACCGGGACAGAACTACCTACGAGCAGTACTTC. Translating it yields CASSDRDRTTYEQYF. The full variable domain, completed using reference TRBV7-2 and TRBJ2-7, is GAGVSQSPSNKVTEKGKDVELRCDPISGHTALYWYRQSLGQGLEFLIYFQGNSAPDKSGLPSDRFSAERTGGSVSTLTIQRTQQEDSAVYLCASSDRDRTTYEQYFGPGTRLTVT.

The V and J genes are TRBV4-2 and TRBJ2-1; no clear D gene. CDR3 length: 15 residues. V dropped 1 base and J dropped 6 bases, with 13 bases sitting between them. Per germline, CDR1 LGHNA and CDR2 YNFKEQ. The CDR3 here is CASSQGNNRVNEQFF. The CDR3 bases are TGTGCCAGCAGCCAAGGAAACAACAGAGTCAATGAGCAGTTCTTC.

This sequence joins TRBV12-5 and TRBJ2-2; no reliable D call. Trimming cost V 2 bases and J 7 bases, with 11 bases left between them. The CDR3 has 14 amino acids. Germline loops: CDR1 LGHNT, CDR2 FRNRAP. The CDR3 DNA reads TGTGCTAGTGGTTTGCCCCGAACAGTCGGGGAGCTGTTTTTT. Protein product: CASGLPRTVGELFF.

The chain employs TRBV18 and TRBJ1-2, with D uncertain. CDR1 and CDR2 (germline): KGHSH, LQKENI. V lost 3 bases and J 1 base, leaving 15 bases between the germline ends. This CDR3 region has 16 residues. CDR3 residues: CASSPSDGRFNYGYTF. The CDR3 bases are TGTGCCAGCTCACCCTCCGATGGACGGTTTAACTATGGCTACACCTTC.

Notes on this clone: Germline is not matched at one junction end, which may reflect a read error. The V gene is TRBV5-6, the J gene TRBJ1-2, with 12 bases that match TRBD1. Germline V gene lookup returns CDR1 SGHDT and CDR2 YYEEEE. There are 16 residues in the CDR3. CDR3 sequence: CTSSLKGTGGGYGYTF. The CDR3 DNA is TGTACCAGCAGCTTGAAAGGGACAGGGGGCGGCTATGGCTACACCTTC.

The CDR3 bases are TGCGCCAGCAGCAAGGTGGGGTCCCCAGAGGAGACCCAGTACTTC. It specifies CASSKVGSPEETQYF. J is TRBJ2-5 and V is TRBV5-1; D is undetermined. Germline CDR1 and CDR2: SGHRS and YFSETQ. V dropped 4 bases and J dropped 5 bases, with 18 bases sitting between them. The CDR3 extends over 15 amino acids.

V usage is TRBV10-2 and J usage is TRBJ2-3; 8 bases align to TRBD1. CDR3 length equals 15 residues. The germline V gene has CDR1 WSHSY and CDR2 SAAADI. After removal of 8 bases from V and 0 bases from J, the junction contained 7 bases not matched to a gene. CDR3 in amino acids: CASCARGLSTDTQYF. Here the CDR3 DNA reads TGCGCCAGCTGCGCCAGGGGGCTAAGCACAGATACGCAGTATTTT.

The rearrangement joins TRBV2 to TRBJ2-4, with D tentatively TRBD1 or TRBD2 (5 bases each). V was pared by 9 bases and J by 3 bases, with 12 bases between. The CDR3 is made up of 13 amino acids. Germline assignment: CDR1 SNHLY and CDR2 FYNNEI. CDR3 residues: CASTRDGKNIQYF. CDR3 nucleotide sequence: TGTGCCAGTACTCGGGACGGCAAAAACATTCAGTACTTC. The full variable domain, with the rest looked up from reference TRBV2 and TRBJ2-4, is EPEVTQTPSHQVTQMGQEVILRCVPISNHLYFYWYRQILGQKVEFLVSFYNNEISEKSEIFDDQFSVERPDGSNFTLKIRSTKLEDSAMYFCASTRDGKNIQYFGAGTRLSVL.

This clone was seen a single time. The V gene is TRBV11-2, the J gene TRBJ2-1; 13 bases map to TRBD2. Germline assignment: CDR1 SGHAT and CDR2 FQNNGV. The CDR3 sequence is 19 residues long. V lost 1 base and J lost 9; bases outside the gene matches: 15. The CDR3 DNA reads as TGTGCCAGCAGCTTAGTCCCGGTACTAGCGGGGGGGCCGGGGAGTGAGCAGTTCTTC. It encodes CASSLVPVLAGGPGSEQFF.

The CDR3 DNA reads as TGTGCCAGCAGCTCGAAGAGGACGGGCAGGGGCAATCAGCCCCAGCATTTT. Translating gives CASSSKRTGRGNQPQHF. The rearrangement links TRBV2 to TRBJ1-5; possibly TRBD1 for D (5 bases). The V end lost 6 bases, the J end lost 2 bases, and 20 bases lay between the germline ends. The CDR3 covers 17 residues. The germline CDR1 and CDR2 sequences are SNHLY and FYNNEI.

J is TRBJ1-1 and V is TRBV9; 10 positions match TRBD1. The CDR3 sequence is 22 residues long. V shed 3 bases and J 8 bases; nucleotides not matched to a gene: 31. The V gene's germline CDR1 is SGDLS and CDR2 YYNGEE. CDR3: CASSAEGAGTGVSNRWVREAFF. The CDR3 nucleotides are TGTGCCAGCAGCGCCGAGGGGGCCGGGACAGGGGTCAGCAACCGATGGGTTAGAGAAGCTTTCTTT.

CDR3 residues: CASSPGGREVEKLFF. The DNA of the CDR3 is TGTGCCAGCAGCCCGGGGGGCAGGGAGGTGGAAAAACTGTTTTTT. V and J are TRBV7-9 and TRBJ1-4; a weak D match, TRBD1 (6 bases). Germline loops: CDR1 SEHNR, CDR2 FQNEAQ (reference sequence). The CDR3 has 15 residues. Trimming cost V 5 bases and J 8 bases, with 18 bases left between them.

This clone was detected only a few times. The chain carries TRBV7-9 and TRBJ1-1; TRBD1 agrees at 8 bases. The CDR3 has 13 amino acids. Germline V CDR1 and CDR2: SEHNR, FQNEAQ (reference sequence). Trimming cost V 5 bases and J 12 bases; bases outside gene matches: 11. CDR3 nucleotides: TGTGCCAGCAGCGACCACAGGGGGTCGGGGACTTTCTTT. It yields the protein CASSDHRGSGTFF.

The chain uses TRBV28 and TRBJ1-4, with 8 bases that match TRBD1. CDR3 length: 15 residues. J gave up 8 bases and V 2 bases, and 7 bases lay outside the gene matches. Per the germline V gene, CDR1 is MDHEN and CDR2 is SYDVKM. CDR3 nucleotide sequence: TGTGCCAGCAGTTTAGGACAGGGCATCCCCGAAAAACTGTTTTTT. Protein sequence: CASSLGQGIPEKLFF. Drawing the rest from reference TRBV28 and TRBJ1-4, the complete variable domain is DVKVTQSSRYLVKRTGEKVFLECVQDMDHENMFWYRQDPGLGLRLIYFSYDVKMKEKGDIPEGYSVSREKKERFSLILESASTNQTSMYLCASSLGQGIPEKLFFGSGTQLSVL.

The rearrangement joins TRBV7-3 to TRBJ1-6; D remains unclear. V was clipped by 1 base and J by 9 bases, with 10 bases between them. The CDR3 has 14 amino acids. Germline loops: CDR1 SGHTA, CDR2 FQGTGA. Here the CDR3 reads CASSLKGFGSPLHF. CDR3 DNA sequence: TGTGCCAGCAGCTTAAAAGGGTTCGGTTCACCCCTCCACTTT.

V usage is TRBV18 and J usage is TRBJ2-2; unclear D gene. The germline gives CDR1 KGHSH, CDR2 LQKENI. V was pared by 2 bases and J by 6 bases, with 10 bases between. CDR3 length: 14 amino acids. CDR3 DNA sequence: TGTGCCAGCTCACCAATGAGAACACCCGGGGAGCTGTTTTTT. It encodes CASSPMRTPGELFF. Looking up the rest from reference TRBV18 and TRBJ2-2 gives the full variable domain: NAGVMQNPRHLVRRRGQEARLRCSPMKGHSHVYWYRQLPEEGLKFMVYLQKENIIDESGMPKERFSAEFPKEGPSILRIQQVVRGDSAAYFCASSPMRTPGELFFGEGSRLTVL.

The chain combines TRBV5-1 with TRBJ2-2; 12 nucleotides match TRBD2. CDR1 SGHRS and CDR2 YFSETQ come from the germline V gene. This CDR3 is built from 15 residues. Trimming cost V 0 bases and J 10 bases; bases outside gene matches: 4. CDR3 protein: CASSLASGGAAELFF. The CDR3 nucleotides are TGCGCCAGCAGCTTGGCTAGCGGGGGGGCCGCGGAGCTGTTTTTT. Based on the CDR3 plus reference TRBV5-1 and TRBJ2-2, the full variable domain is KAGVTQTPRYLIKTRGQQVTLSCSPISGHRSVSWYQQTPGQGLQFLFEYFSETQRNKGNFPGRFSGRQFSNSRSEMNVSTLELGDSALYLCASSLASGGAAELFFGEGSRLTVL.

The chain has TRBV4-3 and TRBJ2-2; the D is unclear. Trimming stripped 2 bases from V and 5 bases from J, with 15 bases between. This CDR3 comprises 16 residues. Germline-derived CDR1 and CDR2 are LGHNA and YSLEER. CDR3 amino acids: CASSQSLVLVTGELFF. DNA for the CDR3: TGCGCCAGCAGCCAAAGTCTAGTGCTGGTGACCGGGGAGCTGTTTTTT.

There are a few counts of this clone. This rearrangement joins TRBV2 to TRBJ1-1; no reliable D call. The CDR3 contains 13 residues. V was trimmed by 6 bases and J by 6 bases, leaving 14 bases between them. Germline values: CDR1 SNHLY, CDR2 FYNNEI. The CDR3 region has the DNA TGTGCCAGCAGAGATGGGTCTTTCTCTGAAGCTTTCTTT. Amino acids: CASRDGSFSEAFF.

The V and J genes are TRBV7-5 and TRBJ1-5; TRBD1 reflects the table's D call only, with no check against the DNA. TRBV7-5 is labeled a pseudogene. The CDR3 is made up of 15 amino acids. Here the CDR3 reads CARITNRGEIQPQHF. The CDR3, as DNA: TGTGCCAGAATCACTAACAGGGGGGAAATCCAGCCCCAGCATTTT.

This clone was counted a single time. The genes are TRBV6-5 and TRBJ2-3; D is possibly TRBD2 (7 bases). Per the germline V gene, CDR1 is MNHEY and CDR2 is SVGAGI. The CDR3 spans 15 residues. V was trimmed by 6 bases and J by 1 base, leaving 14 bases between them. Written as DNA, the CDR3 is TGTGCCAGCAGCCTTACCGGGGGGCGCACAGATACGCAGTATTTT. Translating gives CASSLTGGRTDTQYF.

This chain links TRBV5-4 with TRBJ1-2; TRBD1 aligns across 7 bases. Germline values: CDR1 SGHNT, CDR2 YYREEE (reference sequence). J gave up 4 bases and V 4 bases, and 10 bases lay outside the gene matches. This CDR3 is built from 15 residues. CDR3 protein: CASSGTGEIGYGYTF. Here the CDR3 DNA reads TGTGCCAGCAGCGGAACAGGGGAGATTGGCTATGGCTACACCTTC.

V usage is TRBV19 and J usage is TRBJ1-2; perhaps TRBD1 as D (6 bases). The V gene lost 1 base and the J gene lost 4 bases, with 13 bases spanning the gap. The CDR3 totals 15 residues. Germline assignment: CDR1 LNHDA and CDR2 SQIVND (reference sequence). CDR3 protein: CASSIGAGGPYGYTF. In DNA form, the CDR3 reads TGTGCCAGTAGTATAGGGGCCGGGGGCCCCTATGGCTACACCTTC. The full variable domain, completed using reference TRBV19 and TRBJ1-2, is DGGITQSPKYLFRKEGQNVTLSCEQNLNHDAMYWYRQDPGQGLRLIYYSQIVNDFQKGDIAEGYSVSREKKESFPLTVTSAQKNPTAFYLCASSIGAGGPYGYTFGSGTRLTVV.

The gene calls are TRBV6-6 and TRBJ2-7; no reliable D call. V dropped 6 bases and J dropped 5 bases, with 8 bases sitting between them. This CDR3 comprises 11 residues. Germline CDR1 MNHNY, CDR2 SVGAGI (reference sequence). Written as DNA, the CDR3 is TGTGCCAGCAGCCTCTCAAACGAGCAGTACTTC. Its protein product is CASSLSNEQYF.

The J gene is TRBJ2-6, the V gene TRBV18; D remains unclear. Germline assignment: CDR1 KGHSH and CDR2 LQKENI. The CDR3 is made up of 17 amino acids. V was trimmed by 0 bases and J by 1 base, leaving 10 bases between them. The CDR3: CASSPPVYGSGANVLTF. CDR3 nucleotide sequence: TGTGCCAGCTCACCACCGGTTTATGGTTCTGGGGCCAACGTCCTGACTTTC.

J is TRBJ2-1 and V is TRBV4-2; 11 nucleotides align to TRBD2. After removal of 2 bases from V and 0 bases from J, the junction contained 6 bases not matched to a gene. This CDR3 region has 18 residues. Germline V gives CDR1 LGHNA, CDR2 YNFKEQ. The CDR3 sequence: CASSQREGTSGSYNEQFF. The DNA of the CDR3 is TGTGCCAGCAGCCAAAGGGAAGGGACTAGCGGCTCCTACAATGAGCAGTTCTTC.

The sample holds one count of this clone. This sequence joins TRBV5-6 and TRBJ2-7, with D possibly matching TRBD1 (6 bases). From germline, CDR1 is SGHDT and CDR2 YYEEEE. V lost 4 bases to trimming and J lost 7 bases, with 15 bases between them. The CDR3 totals 13 residues. CDR3 DNA: TGTGCCAGCAGCCCTCGCAGGGGTTGGGAGCAGTACTTC. The encoded protein is CASSPRRGWEQYF.

The chain has TRBV7-3 and TRBJ2-3, with 13 bases identical to TRBD2. The CDR3 consists of 16 residues. Germline CDR1 reads SGHTA; CDR2 reads FQGTGA. Trimming cost V 4 bases and J 3 bases; bases outside gene matches: 4. CDR3 coding DNA: TGTGCCAGCAGCTCCGGACTAGCGGGGGTGACAGATACGCAGTATTTT. Its protein product is CASSSGLAGVTDTQYF. The whole variable domain, remainder taken from reference TRBV7-3 and TRBJ2-3, is GAGVSQTPSNKVTEKGKYVELRCDPISGHTALYWYRQSLGQGPEFLIYFQGTGAADDSGLPNDRFFAVRPEGSVSTLKIQRTERGDSAVYLCASSSGLAGVTDTQYFGPGTRLTVL.